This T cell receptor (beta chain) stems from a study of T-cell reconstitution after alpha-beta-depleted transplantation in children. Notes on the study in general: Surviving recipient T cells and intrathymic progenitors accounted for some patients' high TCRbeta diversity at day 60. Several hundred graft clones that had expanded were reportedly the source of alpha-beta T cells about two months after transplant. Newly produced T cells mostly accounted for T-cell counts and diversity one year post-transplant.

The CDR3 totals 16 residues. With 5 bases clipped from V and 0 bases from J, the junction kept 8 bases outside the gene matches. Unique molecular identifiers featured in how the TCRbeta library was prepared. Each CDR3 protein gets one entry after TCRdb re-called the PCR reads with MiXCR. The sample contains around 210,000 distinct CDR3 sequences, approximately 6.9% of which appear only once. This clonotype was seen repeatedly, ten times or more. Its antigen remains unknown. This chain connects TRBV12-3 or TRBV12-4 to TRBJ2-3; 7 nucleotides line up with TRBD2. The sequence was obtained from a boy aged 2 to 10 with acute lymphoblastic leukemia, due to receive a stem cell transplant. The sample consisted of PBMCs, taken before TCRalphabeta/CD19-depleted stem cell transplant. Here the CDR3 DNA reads TGTGCCAGCAGTCCGAGACTAGCCCGTAGCACAGATACGCAGTATTTT. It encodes CASSPRLARSTDTQYF.